The 29 T cell receptor beta chains given below trace back to one sample, sequenced in a study of blood T cell repertoires in COVID-19. Method: immunoSEQ multiplex PCR; TCRdb's copy keeps in-frame clones and lacks some. The data hold some 120,000 clones, with roughly 86% observed a single time. Input material: peripheral blood. These receptor sequences come from a woman aged 60-75 years with acute or convalescent COVID-19.

The chain combines TRBV14 with TRBJ2-7, with unresolved D. CDR3 length: 13 amino acids. Germline CDR1 and CDR2: SGHDN and FVKESK. Deletions cut 1 base from V and 2 bases from J, with 6 bases between. CDR3: CASSQAATYEQYV. DNA of the CDR3: TGTGCCAGCAGCCAAGCCGCGACCTACGAGCAGTACGTC.

This clone is a singleton in its sample. The chain employs TRBV13 and TRBJ2-3; weak D call: TRBD2 (5 bases). The CDR3 runs 13 residues. V lost 3 bases and J 2 bases, leaving 6 bases between the germline ends. Per the germline V gene, CDR1 is PRHDT and CDR2 is FYEKMQ (reference sequence). CDR3 protein: CASSLRVTDTQYF. CDR3 DNA sequence: TGTGCCAGCAGCTTGAGGGTCACAGATACGCAGTATTTT.

V gene TRBV18 combines with J gene TRBJ2-1, with 7 bases aligning to TRBD2. J gave up 5 bases and V 1 base, and 8 bases lay outside the gene matches. In germline, CDR1 is KGHSH, CDR2 LQKENI. This CDR3 has 16 amino acids. CDR3 sequence reads: CASSPRGGMRDNEQFF. The CDR3 region has the DNA TGTGCCAGCTCACCACGGGGGGGGATGAGGGACAATGAGCAGTTCTTC.

This clone has just one count. The chain joins TRBV11-1 to TRBJ2-3, with 7 bases that match TRBD2. The CDR3 loop spans 14 amino acids. Germline CDR1 and CDR2: SGHAT and FQDESV (reference sequence). Losses at the gene ends were 7 bases for V and 2 bases for J; bases not matched to a gene: 6. The CDR3, as DNA: TGTGCCAGCACCCTCCGGGACTACACAGATACGCAGTATTTT. Translation gives CASTLRDYTDTQYF.

The CDR3 region is CSADRGNTEAFF. CDR3 in DNA: TGCAGCGCGGACAGGGGGAACACTGAAGCTTTCTTT. The gene calls are TRBV29-1 and TRBJ1-1, with TRBD1 identical over 9 bases. Germline V gene sequence: CDR1 SQVTM, CDR2 ANQGSEA. V lost 7 bases to trimming and J lost 1 base; unmatched junction nucleotides: 1. The CDR3 length is 12 residues.

The chain recombines TRBV25-1 with TRBJ1-5, with a tentative D call TRBD1 (6 bases). The ends were cut back, 3 bases at V and 1 base at J, with 13 bases in the middle. Germline CDR1 is MGHDK and CDR2 is SYGVNS. The CDR3 spans 16 residues. This chain's CDR3 is CASSDGGRTSNQPQHF. As DNA, the CDR3 is TGTGCCAGCAGTGATGGGGGCAGGACGAGCAATCAGCCCCAGCATTTT.

The CDR3 reads CASSLDAGGNEKLFF. For the CDR3, the DNA is TGCGCCAGCAGCTTGGATGCAGGGGGAAATGAAAAACTGTTTTTT. The V gene is TRBV5-1, the J gene TRBJ1-4, with 7 bases that match TRBD1. CDR1 is SGHRS and CDR2 is YFSETQ in the germline V gene. The CDR3 totals 15 residues. The V and J ends lost 0 bases and 5 bases, in that order; junction bases with no gene match: 4.

V and J are TRBV6-5 and TRBJ1-2; TRBD1 aligns across 7 bases. The CDR3 has 11 amino acids. Germline V gene lookup returns CDR1 MNHEY and CDR2 SVGAGI. The V gene end was trimmed by 10 bases and the J gene end by 7 bases; junction bases not matched to a gene: 6. The CDR3 protein is CATRQGSGYTF. DNA of the CDR3: TGTGCCACTAGACAGGGAAGTGGCTACACCTTC.

This clone was counted only a few times. The chain uses TRBV7-9 and TRBJ2-3, with TRBD2 identical over 11 bases. The V and J ends lost 2 bases and 2 bases, in that order; junction bases with no gene match: 6. The CDR3 is made up of 17 amino acids. Germline V gives CDR1 SEHNR, CDR2 FQNEAQ (reference sequence). The DNA for the CDR3 is TGTGCCAGCAGCTTACCGGGACTAGCGGTGGTCACAGATACGCAGTATTTT. It encodes CASSLPGLAVVTDTQYF.

The chain has TRBV5-4 and TRBJ1-4, with a possible D match to TRBD1 (5 bases). Germline lookup yields CDR1 SGHNT and CDR2 YYREEE (reference sequence). V was clipped by 3 bases and J by 0 bases, with 6 bases between them. The CDR3 sequence is 14 residues long. CDR3 residues: CASSSGATNEKLFF. The CDR3 DNA is TGTGCCAGCAGCTCGGGGGCAACTAATGAAAAACTGTTTTTT.

V usage is TRBV5-1 and J usage is TRBJ1-1; possibly TRBD1 for D (5 bases). V lost 0 bases and J 2 bases, leaving 17 bases between the germline ends. The germline V gene encodes CDR1 SGHRS and CDR2 YFSETQ. The CDR3 runs 17 residues. The CDR3 coding sequence is TGCGCCAGCAGCTTGGGGGGCAGGGAAGTGGGTAACACTGAAGCTTTCTTT. The encoded protein is CASSLGGREVGNTEAFF.

The V call is TRBV10-3, the J call TRBJ2-1, with 8 bases that match TRBD2. Trimming cost V 2 bases and J 6 bases; bases outside gene matches: 0. The CDR3 runs to 13 residues. The V gene's germline CDR1 is ENHRY and CDR2 SYGVKD. The CDR3 sequence is CAISEREGNEQFF. The DNA of the CDR3 is TGTGCCATCAGTGAGCGGGAGGGCAATGAGCAGTTCTTC.

This chain connects TRBV10-3 to TRBJ1-5, with 9 nucleotides matching TRBD1. V dropped 7 bases and J dropped 1; count of bases not matched to a gene: 23. Germline CDR1 reads ENHRY; CDR2 reads SYGVKD. The CDR3 runs 21 residues. CDR3 sequence: CAINRRLYRTGERVSNQPQHF. In DNA form, the CDR3 reads TGTGCCATCAATAGGCGATTGTATAGGACAGGGGAGCGGGTAAGCAATCAGCCCCAGCATTTT.

The CDR3 spells CASSPTSGSSYEQYV. CDR3 nucleotides: TGTGCCAGCTCACCCACTAGCGGGTCGTCCTACGAGCAGTACGTC. J is TRBJ2-7 and V is TRBV18; TRBD2 matches at 9 bases. From germline, CDR1 is KGHSH and CDR2 LQKENI. Germline trimming cut 3 bases from V and 1 base from J; bases unmatched to any gene: 4. This CDR3 is built from 15 residues.

The V call is TRBV21-1, the J call TRBJ2-7; the D call in the table, TRBD1, was not verified against the DNA. TRBV21-1 is reported as a pseudogene. The CDR3 runs 14 residues. Here the CDR3 DNA reads TGTGCCAGCAGCAAAGATAGTACAGGGACGGAGCAGTACGTC. Its protein is CASSKDSTGTEQYV.

This clone was seen only a few times. The chain couples TRBV14 to TRBJ1-4, with TRBD1 as a possible D gene (6 bases). Germline CDR1 SGHDN, CDR2 FVKESK. The CDR3 contains 16 residues. Trimming left V 0 bases short and J 4 bases short, with 12 bases between. CDR3 DNA sequence: TGTGCCAGCAGCCAAGACTCGGGCAGGGGTAATGAAAAACTGTTTTTT. Its protein is CASSQDSGRGNEKLFF.

The chain recombines TRBV19 with TRBJ2-1, with D tentatively TRBD2 (6 bases). Per germline, CDR1 LNHDA and CDR2 SQIVND (reference sequence). The CDR3 length is 11 residues. The CDR3 region is CAAGGTNEQFF. The CDR3 nucleotides read TGTGCAGCGGGCGGGACCAATGAGCAGTTCTTC.

This clone was seen a single time. The chain carries TRBV7-8 and TRBJ1-2; D might be TRBD1 (6 bases). This CDR3 spans 13 amino acids. Trimming cost V 3 bases and J 4 bases, with 9 bases left between them. CDR1 and CDR2 (germline): SGHVS, FQNEAQ. The CDR3, as DNA: TGTGCCAGCAGCTTGGGGGGGCCCTATGGCTACACCTTC. The encoded protein is CASSLGGPYGYTF. The full variable domain, its missing parts supplied by reference TRBV7-8 and TRBJ1-2, is GAGVSQSPRYKVAKRGQDVALRCDPISGHVSLFWYQQALGQGPEFLTYFQNEAQLDKSGLPSDRFFAERPEGSVSTLKIQRTQQEDSAVYLCASSLGGPYGYTFGSGTRLTVV.

This clone has a handful of counts. J is TRBJ2-6 and V is TRBV30; no definite D call. Trimming took off 0 bases at V and 0 bases at J, with 6 bases between the two ends. Germline V lookup: CDR1 GTSNPN, CDR2 SVGIG (reference sequence). The CDR3 is 15 residues long. CDR3: CAWSVLLSGANVLTF. CDR3 in DNA: TGTGCCTGGAGTGTACTCCTCTCTGGGGCCAACGTCCTGACTTTC.

The genes are TRBV6-5 and TRBJ2-7; 7 nucleotides align to TRBD1. The J segment lost 7 bases and the V segment lost 4 bases, leaving 10 bases of the junction unmatched. This CDR3 spans 14 amino acids. Germline values: CDR1 MNHEY, CDR2 SVGAGI. The DNA for the CDR3 is TGTGCCAGCAGTTCCGACAGGGTCTCGGGGGAGCAGTACTTC. Translation: CASSSDRVSGEQYF.

The rearrangement uses TRBV18 and TRBJ1-2; a weak D match, TRBD1 (6 bases). Germline CDR1 is KGHSH and CDR2 is LQKENI. V was trimmed by 3 bases and J by 2 bases, leaving 7 bases between them. The CDR3 is 13 amino acids. CDR3 residues: CASSPDRNYGYTF. CDR3 in DNA: TGTGCCAGCTCACCGGACAGAAACTATGGCTACACCTTC.

The chain is built from TRBV18 and TRBJ2-2, with no clear D. The germline V gene encodes CDR1 KGHSH and CDR2 LQKENI. The CDR3 sequence is 15 residues long. Trimming pared 6 bases from V and 9 bases from J, leaving 20 bases between. Written as DNA, the CDR3 is TGTGCCAGCTCCCAAGCGACGACTCCCGGCCGGGAGCTGTTTTTT. Residues: CASSQATTPGRELFF.

In regard to this clone: Germline and junction disagree at one end, which may indicate a read error. The chain uses TRBV7-7 and TRBJ2-1, with 8 bases identical to TRBD2. The germline gives CDR1 SSHAT, CDR2 FNYEAQ (reference sequence). The CDR3 contains 17 residues. The CDR3 reads CASSLFPGLVSSDEQFF. CDR3 sequence (DNA): TGTGCTAGCAGCTTGTTTCCGGGACTAGTGTCGTCGGATGAGCAGTTCTTC.

The V and J genes are TRBV6-5 and TRBJ1-3; D is undetermined. Per germline, CDR1 MNHEY and CDR2 SVGAGI. V dropped 7 bases and J dropped 0 bases, with 13 bases sitting between them. This CDR3 is 15 amino acids long. This CDR3 is CASIGGPISGNTIYF. CDR3 bases: TGTGCCAGCATTGGAGGGCCCATCTCTGGAAACACCATATATTTT.

The gene calls are TRBV15 and TRBJ1-4, with a weak D call TRBD1 (5 bases). Trimming shortened V by 0 bases and J by 5 bases, and 13 bases separated the two germline ends. Germline loops: CDR1 LNHNV, CDR2 YYDKDF (reference sequence). CDR3 length equals 16 residues. The CDR3 here is CATSREPGVRNEKLFF. Written as DNA, the CDR3 is TGTGCCACCAGCAGAGAGCCGGGGGTTAGGAATGAAAAACTGTTTTTT.

This sequence joins TRBV5-6 and TRBJ1-5; TRBD1 matches at 8 bases. Per the germline V gene, CDR1 is SGHDT and CDR2 is YYEEEE. The CDR3 loop spans 14 amino acids. The J segment lost 6 bases and the V segment lost 2 bases, leaving 4 bases of the junction unmatched. In DNA, the CDR3 is TGTGCCAGCAGCTTTCGGACAGGGCTTCAGCCCCAGCATTTT. It specifies CASSFRTGLQPQHF.

The V gene is TRBV21-1, the J gene TRBJ2-7; the listed D gene, TRBD2, was not tested against the DNA. TRBV21-1 is an annotated pseudogene. This CDR3 is 19 amino acids long. This CDR3 is CASSKNGLAGEMSSYEQYV. The CDR3 DNA reads TGTGCCAGCAGCAAAAATGGACTAGCGGGAGAAATGTCGTCCTACGAGCAGTACGTC.

The V call is TRBV5-1, the J call TRBJ2-1; 9 nucleotides line up with TRBD1. The V gene's germline CDR1 is SGHRS and CDR2 YFSETQ. The CDR3 runs to 16 residues. Trimming removed 6 bases from V and 7 bases from J; junction bases left unmatched: 14. The DNA for the CDR3 is TGCGCCAGCACCCGCGGTGGGACAGGGATAGGAAATGAGCAGTTCTTC. This gives the protein CASTRGGTGIGNEQFF.

The V and J genes are TRBV10-1 and TRBJ2-1, with 14 bases matching TRBD2. Germline-derived CDR1 and CDR2 are WNHNN and SYGVQD (reference sequence). The CDR3 covers 16 residues. V trimming: 0 bases; J trimming: 6 bases; junction bases outside the gene matches: 1. CDR3 in amino acids: CASSESGLAGVNEQFF. The CDR3 DNA is TGCGCCAGCAGTGAGTCGGGACTAGCGGGAGTCAATGAGCAGTTCTTC.